The clone carrying this T cell receptor (beta chain) has only a few counts. The antigen remains unidentified. The sample is drawn from a study of PD-L1 blockade in urothelial cancer. Study in general: Patients went on atezolizumab around 2014, receiving 1,200 mg intravenously every 3 weeks. Patients had received 0 to 3 prior chemotherapy regimens. Investigators checked blood 3 weeks (second dose) and 6 weeks after treatment start. The study, taken as a whole, reports: A below-median TCR clonality in blood before treatment predicted better survival.

Germline V lookup: CDR1 ENHRY, CDR2 SYGVKD. The CDR3 has 15 residues. Trimming took 2 bases from V and 1 from J, leaving 9 bases between them. Sequencing was performed with immunoSEQ multiplex PCR; in TCRdb, only in-frame clones are kept and a portion is missing. The repertoire includes fewer than 95,000 clones, roughly 89% of them detected once, and around 2% sits in the top ten. Time point here: pretreatment peripheral blood. The V gene is TRBV10-3, the J gene TRBJ1-5, with D tentatively TRBD1 (5 bases). The sample here was PBMCs, taken around atezolizumab (anti-PD-L1) treatment. This TCR was recovered from a man aged 55 to 70 with urothelial cancer. The DNA of the CDR3 is TGTGCCATCAGTGAGCAGGGTAACAGCAATCAGCCCCAGCATTTT. This encodes CAISEQGNSNQPQHF.